Described below is a single TCR beta chain sequence and its context. Its antigen is not identified. The data were obtained in a study of post-analysis software for immune sequencing data. Whole-study context: Relapsing-remitting, secondary progressive and progressive-relapsing multiple sclerosis were all included among the disease courses. Study-wide findings and caveats: Included in a set of four or five TRBV segments more frequent in patients than controls were TRBV5-6, TRBV5-1 and TRBV20-1. For normalized Chao1 diversity, multiple sclerosis patients scored significantly lower than controls did.

This CDR3 has 14 amino acids. V shed 6 bases and J shed 0 bases, with 11 bases lying between them. Looked up from germline, CDR1 is SNHLY and CDR2 is FYNNEI. cDNA libraries of TCR beta carried unique molecular identifiers. Each CDR3 protein gets one entry after TCRdb re-called the PCR reads with MiXCR. The sample has about 560,000 distinct CDR3 sequences, 44% seen once. The clonotype comes from a girl between 5 and 17 years old with multiple sclerosis. Sequencing was done on a sample of blood. The chain employs TRBV2 and TRBJ1-2; possibly TRBD1 for D (5 bases). In nucleotides, the CDR3 is TGTGCCAGCAGAGGGGCCCCCACTAACTATGGCTACACCTTC. Its translation: CASRGAPTNYGYTF.